This T cell receptor (beta chain) was sequenced for a study of T cell responses to AZD1222 COVID-19 vaccine. This CDR3 has 14 amino acids. Per the germline V gene, CDR1 is MDHEN and CDR2 is SYDVKM. V gave up 2 bases and J gave up 3 bases, with 9 bases separating them. Some clones are missing from TCRdb's copy, which holds only in-frame ones; the method was immunoSEQ multiplex PCR. Found here are over 100,000 clones, about 90% of them singletons; the top ten hold around 2.5%. The rearrangement joins TRBV28 to TRBJ2-3; D is unclear. The TCR originated in an adult who received the AZD1222 COVID-19 vaccine. This specimen was peripheral blood, taken 28 days after the second AZD1222 dose. The CDR3 loop is CASSLGDRTDTQYF. The CDR3 DNA reads TGTGCCAGCAGTTTAGGTGATAGGACAGATACGCAGTATTTT. The entire variable domain, with the rest obtained from reference TRBV28 and TRBJ2-3, is as follows: DVKVTQSSRYLVKRTGEKVFLECVQDMDHENMFWYRQDPGLGLRLIYFSYDVKMKEKGDIPEGYSVSREKKERFSLILESASTNQTSMYLCASSLGDRTDTQYFGPGTRLTVL.